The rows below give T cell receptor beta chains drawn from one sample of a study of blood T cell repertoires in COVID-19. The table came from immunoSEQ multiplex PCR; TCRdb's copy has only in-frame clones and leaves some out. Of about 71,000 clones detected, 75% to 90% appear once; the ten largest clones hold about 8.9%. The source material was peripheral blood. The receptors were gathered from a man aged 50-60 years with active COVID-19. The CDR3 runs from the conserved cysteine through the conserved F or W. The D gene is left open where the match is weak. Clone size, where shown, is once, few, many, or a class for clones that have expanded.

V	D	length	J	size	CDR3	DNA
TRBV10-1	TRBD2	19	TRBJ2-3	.	CASSENLAGGHSPPDTQYF	TGCGCCAGCAGTGAGAATCTAGCGGGGGGGCACAGCCCGCCAGATACGCAGTATTTT
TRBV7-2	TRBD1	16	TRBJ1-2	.	CASSFTGTGNHYGYTF	TGTGCCAGCAGCTTTACCGGGACAGGGAATCACTATGGCTACACCTTC
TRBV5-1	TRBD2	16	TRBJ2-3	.	CASSGTSGGATDTQYF	TGCGCCAGCAGCGGGACTAGCGGGGGGGCAACAGATACGCAGTATTTT
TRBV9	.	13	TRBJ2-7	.	CASSAPQGDEQYF	TGTGCCAGCAGCGCACCACAGGGAGACGAGCAGTACTTC
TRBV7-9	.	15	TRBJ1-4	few	CASSLTQSSNEKLFF	TGTGCCAGCAGCTTAACACAGAGTTCTAATGAAAAACTGTTTTTT
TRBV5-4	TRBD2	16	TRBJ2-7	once	CASSSGLAGATYEQYF	TGTGCCAGCAGCTCCGGACTAGCGGGCGCTACCTACGAGCAGTACTTC
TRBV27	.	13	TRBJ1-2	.	CASSNRAWVGYTF	TGTGCCAGCAGTAACAGGGCTTGGGTTGGCTACACCTTC
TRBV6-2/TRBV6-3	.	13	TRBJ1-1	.	CASSWGVYTEAFF	TGTGCCAGCAGTTGGGGGGTTTATACTGAAGCTTTCTTT
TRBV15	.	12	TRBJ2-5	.	CATSSFQETQYF	TGTGCCACCAGCAGCTTCCAAGAGACCCAGTACTTC
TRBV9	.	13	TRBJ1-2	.	CASSVGQGNGYTF	TGTGCCAGCAGCGTAGGGCAGGGAAATGGCTACACCTTC
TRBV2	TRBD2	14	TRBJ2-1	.	CASSEVSGYGEQFF	TGTGCCAGCAGTGAGGTTAGCGGGTATGGTGAGCAGTTCTTC
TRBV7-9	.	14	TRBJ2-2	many	CASSFGGTTGELFF	TGTGCCAGCAGCTTCGGAGGGACCACCGGGGAGCTGTTTTTT
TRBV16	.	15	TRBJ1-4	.	CASSQYGGTNEKLFF	TGTGCCAGCAGCCAATATGGGGGGACTAATGAAAAACTGTTTTTT
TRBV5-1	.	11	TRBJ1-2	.	CASSLSGGYTF	TGCGCCAGCAGCCTGTCGGGGGGCTACACCTTC
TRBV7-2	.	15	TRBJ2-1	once	CASSLVWQGGNEQFF	TGTGCCAGCAGCTTAGTTTGGCAGGGGGGCAATGAGCAGTTCTTC
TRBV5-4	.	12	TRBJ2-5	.	CASSSTGETQYF	TGTGCCAGCAGCTCTACCGGGGAGACCCAGTACTTC
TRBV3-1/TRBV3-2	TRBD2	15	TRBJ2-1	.	CASSQGTSDYNEQFF	TGTGCCAGCAGCCAAGGGACTAGCGATTACAATGAGCAGTTCTTC
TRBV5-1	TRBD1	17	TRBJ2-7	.	CASSVDTGTGVSYEQYF	TGCGCCAGCAGCGTTGACACGGGGACAGGGGTCTCCTACGAGCAGTACTTC
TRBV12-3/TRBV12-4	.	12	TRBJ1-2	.	CASSMQGSGYTF	TGTGCCAGCAGTATGCAGGGATCCGGCTACACCTTC
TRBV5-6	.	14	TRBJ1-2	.	CASSLAGGIYGYTF	TGTGCCAGCAGCTTGGCTGGGGGCATCTATGGCTACACCTTC
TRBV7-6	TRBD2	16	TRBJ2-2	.	CASSLDGGGYTGELFF	TGTGCCAGCAGCTTAGATGGCGGGGGGTACACCGGGGAGCTGTTTTTT
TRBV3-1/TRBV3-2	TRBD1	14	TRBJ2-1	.	CASSQSRQGNEQFF	TGTGCCAGCAGCCAGAGTCGACAGGGGAATGAGCAGTTCTTC
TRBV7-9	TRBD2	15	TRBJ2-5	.	CASSSGTISQETQYF	TGTGCCAGCAGCTCGGGGACTATCTCACAAGAGACCCAGTACTTC
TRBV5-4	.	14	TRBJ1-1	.	CASSLDSLNTEAFF	TGTGCCAGCAGCTTGGACAGTCTGAACACTGAAGCTTTCTTT
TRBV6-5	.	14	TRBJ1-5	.	CASSLDSRYQPQHF	TGTGCCAGCAGCCTGGACAGCAGATATCAGCCCCAGCATTTT
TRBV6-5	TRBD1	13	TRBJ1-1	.	CASSYRGRTEAFF	TGTGCCAGCAGTTACAGGGGGCGCACTGAAGCTTTCTTT
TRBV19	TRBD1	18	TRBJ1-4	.	CANLHVWTGKSFCEKLFF	TGTGCCAACCTTCACGTTTGGACAGGGAAAAGTTTTTGTGAAAAACTGTTTTTT
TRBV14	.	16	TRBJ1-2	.	CASSQPGSRSRSGYTF	TGTGCCAGCAGCCAGCCGGGGTCCCGTTCCCGGAGTGGCTACACCTTC
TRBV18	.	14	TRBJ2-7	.	CASSPPGTTYEQYF	TGTGCCAGCTCACCACCTGGGACAACCTACGAGCAGTACTTC
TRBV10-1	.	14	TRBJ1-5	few	CATTWTQGWAPQHF	TGCGCCACCACATGGACTCAGGGGTGGGCGCCCCAGCATTTT
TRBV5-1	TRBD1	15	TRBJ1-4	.	CASSFAGGMSEKLFF	TGCGCCAGCAGCTTTGCAGGGGGAATGAGCGAAAAACTGTTTTTT
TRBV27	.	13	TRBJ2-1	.	CASKLTGYNEQFF	TGTGCCAGCAAGCTTACTGGCTACAATGAGCAGTTCTTC
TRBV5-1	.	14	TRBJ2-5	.	CASFPAGIKETQYF	TGCGCCAGCTTCCCGGCGGGGATTAAAGAGACCCAGTACTTC
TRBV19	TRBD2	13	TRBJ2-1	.	CASSSGGVREQFF	TGTGCCAGTAGTAGCGGGGGGGTAAGGGAGCAGTTCTTC
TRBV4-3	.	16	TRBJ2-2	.	CASSLRTGRGTGELFF	TGCGCCAGCAGCCTCCGCACCGGGCGGGGCACCGGGGAGCTGTTTTTT
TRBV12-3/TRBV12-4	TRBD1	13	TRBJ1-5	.	CASAPGGGQPQHF	TGTGCCAGCGCGCCAGGGGGCGGTCAGCCCCAGCATTTT
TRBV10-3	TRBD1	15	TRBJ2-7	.	CAIRDRVEGPYEQYF	TGTGCCATCAGGGACAGGGTAGAAGGACCCTACGAGCAGTACTTC
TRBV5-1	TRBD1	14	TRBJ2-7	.	CASSQTGGSLEQYF	TGCGCCAGCAGCCAAACAGGGGGATCTCTCGAGCAGTACTTC
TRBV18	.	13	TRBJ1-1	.	CASSPNRNTEAFF	TGTGCCAGCTCACCAAACAGGAACACTGAAGCTTTCTTT
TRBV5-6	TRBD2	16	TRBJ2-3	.	CASSSWTSGGSDTQYF	TGTGCCAGCAGCTCTTGGACTAGCGGGGGGTCGGATACGCAGTATTTT
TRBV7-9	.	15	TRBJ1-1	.	CASSKPSRGNTEAFF	TGTGCCAGCAGCAAACCCTCCAGGGGGAACACTGAAGCTTTCTTT
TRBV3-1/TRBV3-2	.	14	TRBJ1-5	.	CASSQVVGDQPQHF	TGTGCCAGCAGCCAAGTTGTGGGCGATCAGCCCCAGCATTTT
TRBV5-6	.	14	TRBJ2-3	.	CASSPTPSLSTQYF	TGTGCCAGCAGCCCGACTCCTTCCTTGAGTACGCAGTATTTT
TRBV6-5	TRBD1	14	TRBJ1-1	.	CASEKTGGRTEAFF	TGTGCCAGCGAAAAGACAGGGGGCCGGACTGAAGCTTTCTTT
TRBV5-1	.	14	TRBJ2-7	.	CASSLQGSSYEQYF	TGCGCCAGCAGCTTACAGGGAAGCTCCTACGAGCAGTACTTC
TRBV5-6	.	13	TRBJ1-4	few	CASSLGVNEKLFF	TGTGCCAGCAGCCTCGGAGTTAATGAAAAACTGTTTTTT
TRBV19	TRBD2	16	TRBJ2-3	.	CASSKDSGGASDTQYF	TGTGCCAGTAGTAAAGATAGCGGGGGGGCATCAGATACGCAGTATTTT
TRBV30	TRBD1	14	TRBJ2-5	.	CAFKDRPIQETQYF	TGTGCCTTTAAGGACAGGCCCATACAAGAGACCCAGTACTTC
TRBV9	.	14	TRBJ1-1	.	CASSVERANTEAFF	TGTGCCAGCAGCGTAGAGAGAGCGAACACTGAAGCTTTCTTT
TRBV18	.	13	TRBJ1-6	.	CASVGQRNSPLHF	TGTGCCAGCGTGGGACAACGGAATTCACCCCTCCACTTT
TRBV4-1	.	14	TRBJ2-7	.	CASSRGMATYEQYF	TGCGCCAGCAGCCGGGGCATGGCGACCTACGAGCAGTACTTC
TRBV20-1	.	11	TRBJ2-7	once	CSARDSYEQYF	TGCAGTGCTAGAGATAGTTACGAGCAGTACTTC
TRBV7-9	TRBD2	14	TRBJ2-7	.	CASSHTSGGREQYF	TGTGCCAGCAGCCACACTAGCGGGGGGAGGGAGCAGTACTTC